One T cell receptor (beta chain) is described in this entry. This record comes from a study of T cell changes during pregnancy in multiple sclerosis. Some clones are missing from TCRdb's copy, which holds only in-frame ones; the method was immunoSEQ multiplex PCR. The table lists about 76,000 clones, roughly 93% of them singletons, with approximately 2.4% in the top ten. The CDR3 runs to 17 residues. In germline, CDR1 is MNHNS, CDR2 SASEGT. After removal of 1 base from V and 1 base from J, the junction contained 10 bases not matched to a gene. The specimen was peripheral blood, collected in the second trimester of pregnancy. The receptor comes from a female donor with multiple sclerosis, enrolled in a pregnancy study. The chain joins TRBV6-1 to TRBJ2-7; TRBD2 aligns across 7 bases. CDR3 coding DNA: TGTGCCAGCAGTGAAGTGGGAGGGAAGGGCCAATCCTACGAGCAGTACTTC. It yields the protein CASSEVGGKGQSYEQYF.